This paragraph reports one T cell receptor beta chain. This record belongs to a study of lymphopenia after photon versus proton radiotherapy. This CDR3 is built from 14 residues. Germline V gives CDR1 LNHNV, CDR2 YYDKDF (reference sequence). V gave up 1 base and J gave up 4 bases, with 8 bases separating them. Assay used: immunoSEQ multiplex PCR; TCRdb lists only in-frame clones, some missing. The sample contains around 26,000 clones, approximately 85% of which appear only once. The sample in question was peripheral blood, obtained from a patient treated with photon-based radiotherapy. V usage is TRBV15 and J usage is TRBJ1-5; D is uncertain. This clonotype was obtained from a man aged 45-65 years with gastric cancer. As DNA, the CDR3 is TGTGCCACCAGCAGAGTGGTGTCTAATCAGCCCCAGCATTTT. This codes for CATSRVVSNQPQHF.